This T cell receptor beta chain emerged from a study of cytomegalovirus exposure and HLA in healthy donors. General study findings and limits: Based on reports, TCR beta sequences accurately predicted HLA-A and HLA-B alleles for most subjects. Most sequenced TCRs were rare (though some public TCRs occurred in many donors). When presence/absence was analysed, sequencing depth was taken to be roughly uniform across donors. CMV serostatus was the only immune exposure information that was available.

V lost 1 base and J lost 1, with 3 bases in between. Germline CDR1 SGHDT, CDR2 YYEEEE. The CDR3 is 12 amino acids. Concerning this clone: Its antigen is currently unknown.

PCR primers comprised 60 Vbeta and 13 Jbeta primers. TCRdb's copy holds only in-frame clones and misses some; the assay was immunoSEQ multiplex PCR. Among 150,000 to 250,000 clones, 60% to 85% were seen once, and the ten largest hold around 1.6%. Sequenced sample: PBMCs. The chain is built from TRBV5-6 and TRBJ2-7; D gene ambiguous. The clonotype originates from a girl between 5 and 17 years old in good health and CMV-seropositive. The CDR3 sequence is CASSLLSYEQYF. The DNA of the CDR3 is TGTGCCAGCAGCTTGTTATCCTACGAGCAGTACTTC.